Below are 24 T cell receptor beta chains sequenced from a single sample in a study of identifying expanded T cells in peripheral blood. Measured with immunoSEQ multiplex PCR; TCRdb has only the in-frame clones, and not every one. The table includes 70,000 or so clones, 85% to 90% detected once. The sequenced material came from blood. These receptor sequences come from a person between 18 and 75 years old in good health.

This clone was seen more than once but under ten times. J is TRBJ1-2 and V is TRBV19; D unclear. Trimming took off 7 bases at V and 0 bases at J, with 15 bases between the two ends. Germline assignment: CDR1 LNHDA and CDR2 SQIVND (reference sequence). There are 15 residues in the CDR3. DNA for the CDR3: TGTGCCAGTACCAGCAAGCCAGGAACTAACTATGGCTACACCTTC. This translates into CASTSKPGTNYGYTF.

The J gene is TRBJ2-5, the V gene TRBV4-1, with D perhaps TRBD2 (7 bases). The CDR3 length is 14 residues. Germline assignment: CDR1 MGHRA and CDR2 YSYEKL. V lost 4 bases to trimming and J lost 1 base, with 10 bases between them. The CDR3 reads CASSREGVQETQYF. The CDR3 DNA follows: TGCGCCAGCAGCCGGGAGGGGGTCCAAGAGACCCAGTACTTC.

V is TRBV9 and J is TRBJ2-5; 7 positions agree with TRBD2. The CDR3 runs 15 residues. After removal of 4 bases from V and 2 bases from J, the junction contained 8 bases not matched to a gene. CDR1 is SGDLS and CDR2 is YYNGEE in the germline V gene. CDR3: CASSRASGAQETQYF. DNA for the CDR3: TGTGCCAGCAGCCGGGCTAGCGGAGCGCAAGAGACCCAGTACTTC.

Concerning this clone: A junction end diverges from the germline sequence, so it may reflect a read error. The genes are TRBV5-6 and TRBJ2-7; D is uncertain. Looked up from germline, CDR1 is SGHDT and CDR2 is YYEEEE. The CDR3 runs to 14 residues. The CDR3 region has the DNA TGTGCCAGCAGCTCCGCAGGAACGTCCCACGAGCAGTGCTTC. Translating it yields CASSSAGTSHEQCF.

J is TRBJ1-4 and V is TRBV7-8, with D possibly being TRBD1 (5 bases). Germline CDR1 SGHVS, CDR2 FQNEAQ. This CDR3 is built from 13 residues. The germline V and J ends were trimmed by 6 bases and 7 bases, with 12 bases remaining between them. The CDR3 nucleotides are TGTGCCAGCAGTGACCGACAGATTGAAAAACTGTTTTTT. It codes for CASSDRQIEKLFF.

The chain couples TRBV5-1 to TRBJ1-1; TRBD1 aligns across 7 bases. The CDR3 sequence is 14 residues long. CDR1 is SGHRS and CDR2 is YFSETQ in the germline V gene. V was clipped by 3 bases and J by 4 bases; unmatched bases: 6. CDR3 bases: TGCGCCAGCAGCTCAATGACAGGGAGCACTGAAGCTTTCTTT. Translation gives CASSSMTGSTEAFF.

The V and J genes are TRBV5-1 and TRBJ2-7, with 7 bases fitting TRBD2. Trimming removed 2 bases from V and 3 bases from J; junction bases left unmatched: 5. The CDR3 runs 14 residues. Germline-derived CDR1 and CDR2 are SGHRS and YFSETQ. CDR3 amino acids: CASSFAGADYEQYF. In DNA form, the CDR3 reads TGCGCCAGCAGCTTCGCGGGAGCAGACTACGAGCAGTACTTC.

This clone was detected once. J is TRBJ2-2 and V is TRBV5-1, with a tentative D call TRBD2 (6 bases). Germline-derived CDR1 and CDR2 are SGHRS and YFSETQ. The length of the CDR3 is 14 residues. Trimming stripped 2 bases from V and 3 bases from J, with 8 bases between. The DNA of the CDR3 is TGCGCCAGCAGCTTCGGGGGAGACACCGGGGAGCTGTTTTTT. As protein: CASSFGGDTGELFF.

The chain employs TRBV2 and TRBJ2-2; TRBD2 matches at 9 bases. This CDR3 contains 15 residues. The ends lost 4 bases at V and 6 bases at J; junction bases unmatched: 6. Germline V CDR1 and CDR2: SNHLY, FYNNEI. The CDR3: CASSVIASGAGELFF. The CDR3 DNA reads TGTGCCAGCAGTGTTATCGCTAGCGGGGCCGGGGAGCTGTTTTTT.

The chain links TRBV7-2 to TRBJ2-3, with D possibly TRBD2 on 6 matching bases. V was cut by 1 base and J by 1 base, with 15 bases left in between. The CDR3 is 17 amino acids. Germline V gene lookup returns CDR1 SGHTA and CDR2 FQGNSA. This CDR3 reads CASSLVGGNEGTDTQYF. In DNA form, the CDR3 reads TGTGCCAGCAGCTTAGTTGGCGGGAATGAGGGCACAGATACGCAGTATTTT.

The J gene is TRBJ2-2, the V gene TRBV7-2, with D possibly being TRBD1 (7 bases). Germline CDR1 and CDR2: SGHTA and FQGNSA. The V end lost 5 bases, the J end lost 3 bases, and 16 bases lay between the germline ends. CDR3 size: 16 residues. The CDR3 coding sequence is TGTGCCAGCAGCCGCGACAGGGACTCCTACACCGGGGAGCTGTTTTTT. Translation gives CASSRDRDSYTGELFF.

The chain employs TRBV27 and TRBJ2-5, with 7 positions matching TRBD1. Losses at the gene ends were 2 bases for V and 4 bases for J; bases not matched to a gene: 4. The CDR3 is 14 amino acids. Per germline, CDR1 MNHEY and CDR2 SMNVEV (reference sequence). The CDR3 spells CASSLRAGGETQYF. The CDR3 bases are TGTGCCAGCAGTTTAAGGGCAGGGGGAGAGACCCAGTACTTC.

The CDR3 protein is CASSILSGNQPQHF. In nucleotides, the CDR3 is TGTGCCAGTAGTATATTAAGTGGGAATCAGCCCCAGCATTTT. This rearrangement joins TRBV19 to TRBJ1-5; no clear D gene. V lost 2 bases and J lost 4, with 9 bases in between. The germline V gene encodes CDR1 LNHDA and CDR2 SQIVND (reference sequence). This CDR3 spans 14 amino acids.

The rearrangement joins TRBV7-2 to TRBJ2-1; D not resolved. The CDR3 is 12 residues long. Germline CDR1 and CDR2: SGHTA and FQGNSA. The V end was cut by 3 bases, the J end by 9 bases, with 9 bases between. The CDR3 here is CASSFDKGEQFF. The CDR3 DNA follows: TGTGCCAGCAGCTTCGATAAGGGTGAGCAGTTCTTC.

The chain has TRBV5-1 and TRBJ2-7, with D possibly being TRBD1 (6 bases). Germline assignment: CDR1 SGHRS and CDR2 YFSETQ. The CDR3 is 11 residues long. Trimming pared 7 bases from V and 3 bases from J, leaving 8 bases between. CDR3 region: CASARGYEQYF. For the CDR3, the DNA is TGCGCCAGCGCCAGGGGCTACGAGCAGTACTTC. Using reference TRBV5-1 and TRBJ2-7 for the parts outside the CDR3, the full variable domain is KAGVTQTPRYLIKTRGQQVTLSCSPISGHRSVSWYQQTPGQGLQFLFEYFSETQRNKGNFPGRFSGRQFSNSRSEMNVSTLELGDSALYLCASARGYEQYFGPGTRLTVT.

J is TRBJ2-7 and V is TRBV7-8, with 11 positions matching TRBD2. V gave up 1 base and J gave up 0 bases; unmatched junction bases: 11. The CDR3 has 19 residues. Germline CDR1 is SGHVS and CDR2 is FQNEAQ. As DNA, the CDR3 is TGTGCCAGCAGCTTAGACCCTAGCGGGAGGCATCAGAGCTCCTACGAGCAGTACTTC. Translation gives CASSLDPSGRHQSSYEQYF.

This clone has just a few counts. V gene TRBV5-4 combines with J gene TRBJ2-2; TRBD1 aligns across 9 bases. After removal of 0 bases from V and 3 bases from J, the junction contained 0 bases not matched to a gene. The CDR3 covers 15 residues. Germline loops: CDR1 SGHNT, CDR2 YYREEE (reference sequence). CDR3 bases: TGTGCCAGCAGCTTGGGGACAGGGGACACCGGGGAGCTGTTTTTT. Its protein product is CASSLGTGDTGELFF.

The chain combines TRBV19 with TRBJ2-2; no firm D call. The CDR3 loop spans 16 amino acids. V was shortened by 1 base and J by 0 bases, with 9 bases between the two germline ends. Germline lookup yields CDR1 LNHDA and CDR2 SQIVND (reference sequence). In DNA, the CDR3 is TGTGCCAGTAGTATAGTCTTGTGGGCGAACACCGGGGAGCTGTTTTTT. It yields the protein CASSIVLWANTGELFF.

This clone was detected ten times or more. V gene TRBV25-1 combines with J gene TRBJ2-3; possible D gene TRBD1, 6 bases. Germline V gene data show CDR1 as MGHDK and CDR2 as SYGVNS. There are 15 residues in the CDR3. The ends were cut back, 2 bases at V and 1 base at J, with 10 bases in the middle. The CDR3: CASSERRQGTDTQYF. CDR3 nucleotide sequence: TGTGCCAGCAGTGAAAGGAGACAGGGCACAGATACGCAGTATTTT.

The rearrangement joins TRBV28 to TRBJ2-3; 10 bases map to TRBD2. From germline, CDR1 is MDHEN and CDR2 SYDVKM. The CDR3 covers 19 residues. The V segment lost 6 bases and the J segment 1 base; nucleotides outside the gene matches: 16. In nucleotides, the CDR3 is TGTGCCAGCAGCCACCAAATCGTAGCGGGAGGTGGAGGCACAGATACGCAGTATTTT. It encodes CASSHQIVAGGGGTDTQYF.

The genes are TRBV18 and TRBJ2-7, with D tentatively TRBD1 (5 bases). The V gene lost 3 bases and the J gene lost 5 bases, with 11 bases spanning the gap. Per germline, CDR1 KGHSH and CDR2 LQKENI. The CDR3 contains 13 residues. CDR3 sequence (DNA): TGTGCCAGCTCACCCTCGACAGATCACGAGCAGTACTTC. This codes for CASSPSTDHEQYF.

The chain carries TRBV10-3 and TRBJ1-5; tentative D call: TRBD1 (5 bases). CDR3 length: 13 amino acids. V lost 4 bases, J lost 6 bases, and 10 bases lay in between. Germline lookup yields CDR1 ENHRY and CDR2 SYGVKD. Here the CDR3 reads CAISASDSQPQHF. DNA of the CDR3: TGTGCCATCAGTGCCTCAGACAGTCAGCCCCAGCATTTT.

CDR3 loop: CASSLSNHEQYF. CDR3 DNA: TGTGCCAGCAGCTTATCTAACCACGAGCAGTACTTC. This chain joins TRBV11-2 and TRBJ2-7; D not certain. CDR3 length: 12 residues. V was shortened by 2 bases and J by 5 bases, with 7 bases between the two germline ends. From germline, CDR1 is SGHAT and CDR2 FQNNGV. The full variable domain, with the rest looked up from reference TRBV11-2 and TRBJ2-7, is EAGVAQSPRYKIIEKRQSVAFWCNPISGHATLYWYQQILGQGPKLLIQFQNNGVVDDSQLPKDRFSAERLKGVDSTLKIQPAKLEDSAVYLCASSLSNHEQYFGPGTRLTVT.

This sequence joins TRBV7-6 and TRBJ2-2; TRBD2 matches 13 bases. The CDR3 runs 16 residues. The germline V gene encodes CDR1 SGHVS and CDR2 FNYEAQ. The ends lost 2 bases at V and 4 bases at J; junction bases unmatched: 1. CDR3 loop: CASSLRLAGGTGELFF. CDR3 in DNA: TGTGCCAGCAGCTTACGACTAGCGGGAGGCACCGGGGAGCTGTTTTTT. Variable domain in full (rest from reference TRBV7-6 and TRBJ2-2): GAGVSQSPRYKVTKRGQDVALRCDPISGHVSLYWYRQALGQGPEFLTYFNYEAQQDKSGLPNDRFSAERPEGSISTLTIQRTEQRDSAMYRCASSLRLAGGTGELFFGEGSRLTVL.